The entry below describes one T cell receptor (beta chain). V lost 1 base and J 7 bases, leaving 9 bases between the germline ends. This CDR3 is built from 13 residues. The V gene's germline CDR1 is SGHRS and CDR2 YFSETQ. A single-stranded UMI oligo with SP2 sequence was ligated to cDNA 3' ends. An equimolar mix of RC1.1 and RC1.2 primed the beta chain across TRBC1 and TRBC2. MiXCR, run by TCRdb on the UMI-ligation and nested PCR reads, gives a single entry per CDR3 protein. Of 45,000 to 65,000 distinct CDR3 sequences detected, roughly 12% appear once; the ten largest clones hold 9.4%. The data are from a study of quantifying T cell responses using KT2 cells. On the study more broadly: RNA was reverse transcribed with TCR alpha and beta constant-region primers.

A range of KT2-to-PBMC ratios was made using fixed PBMC numbers. This chain connects TRBV5-1 to TRBJ2-1; D ambiguous. This clonotype was obtained from a human donor. Material: PBMCs spiked with cells of the T cell clone KT2. CDR3 protein: CASSLRLDNEQFF. CDR3 sequence (DNA): TGCGCCAGCAGCTTGAGGTTGGATAATGAGCAGTTCTTC.